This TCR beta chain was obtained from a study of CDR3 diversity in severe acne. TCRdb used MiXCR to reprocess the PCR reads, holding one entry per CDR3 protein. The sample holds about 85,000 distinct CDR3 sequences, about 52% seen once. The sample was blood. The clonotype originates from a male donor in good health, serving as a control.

The chain's CDR3 is CASSQSGTGDYSNQPQHF. The CDR3 bases are TGTGCCAGCAGCCAATCCGGGACAGGCGATTATAGCAATCAGCCCCAGCATTTT. The gene calls are TRBV4-2 and TRBJ1-5, with 8 bases that match TRBD1. The CDR3 loop spans 18 amino acids. Trimming took 2 bases from V and 0 from J; bases not matched to a gene: 9. Germline V gives CDR1 LGHNA, CDR2 YNFKEQ.